This T cell receptor (beta chain) is drawn from a study of blood T cell repertoires in COVID-19. Per the original data handling: Quantification of nucleated cells was approximated via reference gene primer amplification. Here immunoSEQ multiplex PCR was the method, and the copy in TCRdb shows in-frame clones only, minus some. The DNA was the basis for D and trimming; V, J and clone size are from that table. The sample includes roughly 410,000 clones, 75% to 90% of them seen just once. Seattle-derived patients entered the study during active infection and were followed longitudinally. Germline V lookup: CDR1 MRHNA, CDR2 SNTAGT. This CDR3 comprises 11 residues. V dropped 2 bases and J dropped 8 bases, with 6 bases sitting between them.

Sample: peripheral blood. The chain joins TRBV6-4 to TRBJ1-2; D gene uncertain. This sequence was found in a middle-aged woman with COVID-19, enrolled during active disease. The CDR3 sequence: CASSDGRGYTF. In DNA, the CDR3 is TGTGCCAGCAGTGACGGGCGAGGCTACACCTTC.